The text below deals with one TCR beta chain. The germline V gene encodes CDR1 SEHNR and CDR2 FQNEAQ (reference sequence). This CDR3 contains 18 residues. The trim removed 5 bases at V and 0 bases at J, leaving 7 bases unmatched. TCRdb's copy holds only in-frame clones and misses some; the assay was immunoSEQ multiplex PCR. The sample lists 25,000 to 30,000 clones, roughly 80% occurring once. This record belongs to a study of early stage breast cancer tumors. This TCR was recovered from a person aged 60 to 70 with breast cancer. Input material: blood. V gene TRBV7-9 combines with J gene TRBJ2-2, with 12 bases lining up with TRBD2. CDR3 DNA sequence: TGTGCCAGCAGCAATCCCGGGACTAGCGGGTCGAACACCGGGGAGCTGTTTTTT. Protein: CASSNPGTSGSNTGELFF.